The sample holds a few counts of the clone carrying this T cell receptor beta chain. Each CDR3 protein is one row after TCRdb ran MiXCR on the RACE reads. This repertoire shows fewer than 200,000 distinct CDR3 sequences, around 24% found once; its top ten account for less than 7%. These data belong to a study of human T cells and chemical hapten exposure. Regarding time point: patch test 1, 2 weeks after DPC sensitization. Indicated treatment: therapeutic diphenylcyclopropenone sensitization with weekly scalp DPC. V shed 3 bases and J shed 6 bases, with 12 bases lying between them. The germline CDR1 and CDR2 sequences are PRHDT and FYEKMQ (reference sequence). The CDR3 loop spans 13 amino acids.

The sequence derives from a woman aged 50 to 65 with alopecia areata. Some clones in this sample may be carry-over from other donors' samples. V gene TRBV13 combines with J gene TRBJ2-7; D is undetermined. The input for sequencing was whole blood, taken in connection with sensitization to the hapten diphenylcyclopropenone (DPC). The CDR3 coding sequence is TGTGCCAGCAGCTTCCCGGATCGAGCCGAGCAGTACTTC. This translates into CASSFPDRAEQYF. The variable domain in full, with the rest retrieved from reference TRBV13 and TRBJ2-7, is AAGVIQSPRHLIKEKRETATLKCYPIPRHDTVYWYQQGPGQDPQFLISFYEKMQSDKGSIPDRFSAQQFSDYHSELNMSSLELGDSALYFCASSFPDRAEQYFGPGTRLTVT.